The entry below describes one T cell receptor beta chain. Its target is unknown. Other DNA sequences from this sample encode an identical CDR3 as well. Each PCR replicate from the sorted subsets contained roughly 210 ng DNA, which is 25,000 to 30,000 T cell genomes. Generated by immunoSEQ multiplex PCR, the TCRdb table keeps only in-frame clones and is missing some. The table lists 1,500,000 or so clones, about 96% of them singletons. This entry belongs to a study of shared clonotypes between healthy human individuals. Across the study: Three men and a couple of women, aged 18 to 49, were donors.

Points from the study as a whole: A reduction in generation probabilities was seen for non-shared clonotypes relative to those shared by all four donors.

The CDR3 sequence is 12 residues long. The chain recombines TRBV12-2 with TRBJ2-2; TRBD1 reflects the table's D call only, with no check against the DNA. TRBV12-2 is a listed pseudogene. This TCR came from a young man in good health. Sequencing was performed on naive CD4+ T cells sorted from blood. Subset given: CD45RA+ positively selected. The CDR3 sequence is CASRHPGGELFF. CDR3 bases: TGCGCAAGTCGCCACCCAGGCGGGGAGCTGTTTTTT.